These 32 T cell receptor beta chains came from one sample sequenced in a study of beta chain features in type 1 diabetes. Every isolated RNA sample was fully reverse transcribed, so sequencing captured expressed TCRB transcripts. Sequencing was performed with immunoSEQ multiplex PCR; in TCRdb, only in-frame clones are kept and a portion is missing. The sample includes 350,000 to 450,000 clones, approximately 14% of them seen just once. The sample taken for sequencing was naive CD4+ T cells from blood. All receptors derive from a man under 40 in good health.

This clone was detected only a few times. The chain uses TRBV7-9 and TRBJ2-7; D gene unclear. Trimming pared 6 bases from V and 2 bases from J, leaving 8 bases between. The CDR3 consists of 12 residues. Germline V gene sequence: CDR1 SEHNR, CDR2 FQNEAQ (reference sequence). CDR3 residues: CASSRTPYEQYV. In nucleotides, the CDR3 is TGTGCCAGCAGTCGCACCCCCTACGAGCAGTACGTC.

The chain recombines TRBV9 with TRBJ2-3, with D tentatively TRBD1 (6 bases). This CDR3 contains 16 residues. In germline, CDR1 is SGDLS, CDR2 YYNGEE. The germline V and J ends were trimmed by 7 bases and 2 bases, with 20 bases remaining between them. This CDR3 is CASGPRGTVFTDTQYF. CDR3 coding DNA: TGTGCCAGCGGGCCTAGGGGGACGGTATTCACAGATACGCAGTATTTT.

The CDR3 is CASSLVLLRQDRYEQYV. DNA of the CDR3: TGTGCCAGCAGCTTAGTTCTGTTGCGACAGGACCGCTACGAGCAGTACGTC. This chain connects TRBV7-9 to TRBJ2-7, with D maybe TRBD1 (6 bases). The CDR3 loop spans 17 amino acids. Germline CDR1 and CDR2: SEHNR and FQNEAQ (reference sequence). Between the trimmed V and J ends, which lost 1 base and 3 bases, there was a span of 19 bases.

This clone has a handful of counts. The chain employs TRBV18 and TRBJ1-1; unclear D gene. CDR1 KGHSH and CDR2 LQKENI come from the germline V gene. The CDR3 sequence is 13 residues long. The V gene lost 1 base and the J gene lost 0 bases, with 3 bases spanning the gap. CDR3 bases: TGTGCCAGCTCACCACTGATGAACACTGAAGCTTTCTTT. Its protein is CASSPLMNTEAFF.

The rearrangement links TRBV4-3 to TRBJ2-7, with 10 bases lining up with TRBD1. V trimming: 3 bases; J trimming: 3 bases; junction bases outside the gene matches: 5. This CDR3 has 15 amino acids. Per the germline V gene, CDR1 is LGHNA and CDR2 is YSLEER. The CDR3 loop reads CASSHRDRGNYEQYF. The CDR3 DNA reads as TGCGCCAGCAGCCACCGGGACAGGGGCAACTACGAGCAGTACTTC.

This clone came up many times. V gene TRBV30 combines with J gene TRBJ2-1, with a weak D call TRBD2 (6 bases). The CDR3 is made up of 13 amino acids. The V and J ends lost 1 base and 4 bases respectively, with 8 bases between them. Germline V gene data show CDR1 as GTSNPN and CDR2 as SVGIG (reference sequence). This CDR3 is CAWSEGLYNEQFF. CDR3 nucleotides: TGTGCCTGGAGTGAGGGACTTTACAATGAGCAGTTCTTC. The full variable domain, rest sourced from reference TRBV30 and TRBJ2-1, is SQTIHQWPATLVQPVGSPLSLECTVEGTSNPNLYWYRQAAGRGLQLLFYSVGIGQISSEVPQNLSASRPQDRQFILSSKKLLLSDSGFYLCAWSEGLYNEQFFGPGTRLTVL.

This chain connects TRBV7-3 to TRBJ2-5, with TRBD1 as a possible D gene (6 bases). The CDR3 runs 21 residues. In germline, CDR1 is SGHTA, CDR2 FQGTGA. V lost 1 base, J lost 4 bases, and 31 bases lay in between. The CDR3 reads CASSLKGIRGGSTGRGETQYF. CDR3 bases: TGTGCCAGCAGCTTAAAAGGGATCAGGGGTGGCTCTACAGGGCGCGGAGAGACCCAGTACTTC.

This chain links TRBV5-4 with TRBJ2-4, with TRBD1 as a possible D gene (6 bases). This CDR3 region has 16 residues. Looked up from germline, CDR1 is SGHNT and CDR2 is YYREEE (reference sequence). The V and J ends lost 2 bases and 0 bases respectively, with 12 bases between them. The DNA for the CDR3 is TGTGCCAGCAGCTTAGACAGGACTCTAGCCAAAAACATTCAGTACTTC. This translates into CASSLDRTLAKNIQYF. Combining the CDR3 with reference TRBV5-4 and TRBJ2-4 gives the whole variable domain ETGVTQSPTHLIKTRGQQVTLRCSSQSGHNTVSWYQQALGQGPQFIFQYYREEENGRGNFPPRFSGLQFPNYSSELNVNALELDDSALYLCASSLDRTLAKNIQYFGAGTRLSVL.

The chain is built from TRBV7-2 and TRBJ1-2, with D tentatively TRBD1 (6 bases). CDR1 and CDR2 (germline): SGHTA, FQGNSA. Trimming left V 1 base short and J 2 bases short, with 8 bases between. This CDR3 spans 14 amino acids. CDR3 region: CASSLGQANYGYTF. DNA of the CDR3: TGTGCCAGCAGCTTAGGACAGGCCAACTATGGCTACACCTTC.

V and J are TRBV7-2 and TRBJ1-2; no definite D call. V gave up 5 bases and J gave up 8 bases, with 18 bases separating them. CDR1 and CDR2 from the germline V gene are SGHTA and FQGNSA. The CDR3 extends over 14 amino acids. CDR3: CASSGERSGRGYTF. The DNA of the CDR3 is TGTGCCAGCAGCGGGGAGCGGTCCGGACGAGGCTACACCTTC.

The chain joins TRBV7-2 to TRBJ2-1; D call uncertain. V lost 1 base and J lost 9, with 10 bases in between. From germline, CDR1 is SGHTA and CDR2 FQGNSA. The CDR3 spans 13 residues. The CDR3 DNA follows: TGTGCCAGCAGCTTAGTCTGGGTCCCTGAGCAGTTCTTC. It specifies CASSLVWVPEQFF.

The chain employs TRBV7-2 and TRBJ1-2, with D perhaps matching TRBD1 (5 bases). V lost 1 base and J lost 4, with 10 bases in between. This CDR3 has 14 residues. Germline V gene sequence: CDR1 SGHTA, CDR2 FQGNSA. The CDR3 protein is CASSLDSGLYGYTF. The CDR3 DNA reads as TGTGCCAGCAGCTTAGATTCAGGGCTCTATGGCTACACCTTC.

This clone has only a few counts. This rearrangement joins TRBV25-1 to TRBJ1-2; unclear D gene. Deletions cut 4 bases from V and 8 bases from J, with 23 bases between. The germline gives CDR1 MGHDK, CDR2 SYGVNS. This CDR3 has 16 amino acids. CDR3: CASSAMLGRPGVGYTF. Here the CDR3 DNA reads TGTGCCAGCAGTGCCATGCTCGGCCGCCCGGGCGTGGGCTACACCTTC.

V gene TRBV4-1 combines with J gene TRBJ2-5, with TRBD2 matching over 12 bases. CDR1 is MGHRA and CDR2 is YSYEKL in the germline V gene. This CDR3 has 19 amino acids. After removal of 0 bases from V and 5 bases from J, the junction contained 13 bases not matched to a gene. The CDR3 region has the DNA TGCGCCAGCAGCCAAGAGGTCCCGACTAGCGGGGGCGCGTGGGAGACCCAGTACTTC. Protein product: CASSQEVPTSGGAWETQYF.

This CDR3 reads CASLVELLEQYV. As DNA, the CDR3 is TGTGCCAGCTTGGTCGAGCTTCTCGAGCAGTACGTC. This chain joins TRBV6-5 and TRBJ2-7; D remains unclear. V dropped 8 bases and J dropped 6 bases, with 14 bases sitting between them. The CDR3 spans 12 residues. The V gene's germline CDR1 is MNHEY and CDR2 SVGAGI.

The rearrangement links TRBV7-2 to TRBJ1-6, with D maybe TRBD1 (6 bases). The CDR3 covers 15 residues. From germline, CDR1 is SGHTA and CDR2 FQGNSA. Trimming pared 5 bases from V and 10 bases from J, leaving 18 bases between. CDR3 nucleotides: TGTGCCAGCAGCCGCAGGCAGGGGCGCGAGTCACCCCTCCACTTT. Translated: CASSRRQGRESPLHF.

This clone was seen only a few times. CDR3: CASSPRGRAYNEQFF. The CDR3 region has the DNA TGTGCCAGCTCACCACGCGGGAGGGCCTACAATGAGCAGTTCTTC. This sequence joins TRBV18 and TRBJ2-1; 9 nucleotides agree with TRBD2. Per the germline V gene, CDR1 is KGHSH and CDR2 is LQKENI. The CDR3 totals 15 residues. Trimming at V came to 1 base and at J to 2 bases, leaving 0 bases not matched to a gene.

CDR3 loop: CASSRSIRRTSGGIENIQYF. The CDR3 nucleotides read TGTGCCAGCAGCAGATCAATACGAAGGACTAGCGGGGGAATCGAAAACATTCAGTACTTC. The chain recombines TRBV5-4 with TRBJ2-4; TRBD2 matches 13 bases. With V trimmed by 4 bases and J by 5 bases, 18 bases remained unmatched. The CDR3 has 20 amino acids. Germline lookup yields CDR1 SGHNT and CDR2 YYREEE (reference sequence).

This sequence joins TRBV13 and TRBJ1-1; D not resolved. The CDR3 is made up of 12 amino acids. Germline CDR1 PRHDT, CDR2 FYEKMQ (reference sequence). Trimming took 11 bases from V and 1 from J, leaving 11 bases between them. As DNA, the CDR3 is TGTGCCTCCTCACGTGGGAACACTGAAGCTTTCTTT. Amino acids: CASSRGNTEAFF. Together with reference TRBV13 and TRBJ1-1, the CDR3 gives the full variable domain: AAGVIQSPRHLIKEKRETATLKCYPIPRHDTVYWYQQGPGQDPQFLISFYEKMQSDKGSIPDRFSAQQFSDYHSELNMSSLELGDSALYFCASSRGNTEAFFGQGTRLTVV.

A few counts support this clone. The chain carries TRBV11-3 and TRBJ2-3; TRBD2 might be the D (5 bases). CDR3 size: 13 residues. Trimming took 7 bases from V and 4 from J, leaving 12 bases between them. CDR1 and CDR2 from the germline V gene are SGHNT and YENEEA. For the CDR3, the DNA is TGTGCCAGCACCTCTTCAGCGGCAGATACGCAGTATTTT. This sequence encodes CASTSSAADTQYF.

Comment on this clone: The junction shows a germline mismatch at one end, possibly a read error. The V and J genes are TRBV7-9 and TRBJ2-7, with no clear D. The CDR3 extends over 15 amino acids. Germline V gene data show CDR1 as SEHNR and CDR2 as FQNEAQ (reference sequence). The CDR3 spells CASNLRAGAEDEQYF. CDR3 in DNA: TGTGCCAGCAACTTACGGGCCGGTGCCGAAGACGAGCAGTACTTC.

Only a few counts were recorded for this clone. The rearrangement joins TRBV7-9 to TRBJ2-1, with TRBD2 identical over 8 bases. The CDR3 totals 15 residues. Germline trimming cut 5 bases from V and 1 base from J; bases unmatched to any gene: 4. Germline V lookup: CDR1 SEHNR, CDR2 FQNEAQ (reference sequence). The CDR3, as DNA: TGTGCCAGCAGCCGCAGCGGGAGTTCCTACAATGAGCAGTTCTTC. Protein product: CASSRSGSSYNEQFF.

The chain employs TRBV4-3 and TRBJ1-2; D is unresolved. The CDR3 has 14 residues. The V end was cut by 0 bases, the J end by 5 bases, with 10 bases between. Germline V gene lookup returns CDR1 LGHNA and CDR2 YSLEER. The CDR3 coding sequence is TGCGCCAGCAGCCAAGATTTTATGGCGTATGGCTACACCTTC. Its translation: CASSQDFMAYGYTF.

This clone has just a few counts. The CDR3, as DNA: TGTGCCACCAGCAGGGGACTAGCGGGAGGTCCTAGCACAGATACGCAGTATTTT. This translates into CATSRGLAGGPSTDTQYF. J is TRBJ2-3 and V is TRBV15; 15 nucleotides agree with TRBD2. The junction had 4 bases not matched to a gene; V was cut back by 3 bases and J by 0 bases. The germline CDR1 and CDR2 sequences are LNHNV and YYDKDF (reference sequence). The CDR3 length is 18 residues.

This clone appeared a few times. CDR3 sequence reads: CASSLGRSDSPLHF. The CDR3, as DNA: TGTGCCAGCAGCCTCGGGAGGTCGGATTCACCCCTCCACTTT. The gene calls are TRBV9 and TRBJ1-6; D unclear. V lost 4 bases and J lost 8, with 13 bases in between. The CDR3 has 14 residues. Germline V lookup: CDR1 SGDLS, CDR2 YYNGEE.

This clone was seen a few times. V gene TRBV10-3 combines with J gene TRBJ2-3, with TRBD1 matching 7 bases. The CDR3 runs 13 residues. The trim removed 0 bases at V and 9 bases at J, leaving 3 bases unmatched. Germline-derived CDR1 and CDR2 are ENHRY and SYGVKD. The CDR3 DNA follows: TGTGCCATCAGTGAGTCAGGGGGCCCGACGCAGTATTTT. Encoded protein: CAISESGGPTQYF.

V gene TRBV5-6 combines with J gene TRBJ2-7, with D possibly TRBD2 on 6 matching bases. Germline V gene sequence: CDR1 SGHDT, CDR2 YYEEEE. V was shortened by 0 bases and J by 0 bases, with 13 bases between the two germline ends. The CDR3 is made up of 16 amino acids. The CDR3 bases are TGTGCCAGCAGCTTGGCTCGGCGGGAACACTCCTACGAGCAGTACGTC. As protein: CASSLARREHSYEQYV.

The chain couples TRBV13 to TRBJ1-2; 7 positions agree with TRBD1. The CDR3 contains 15 residues. The germline V gene has CDR1 PRHDT and CDR2 FYEKMQ (reference sequence). The V and J ends lost 3 bases and 4 bases, in that order; junction bases with no gene match: 8. The CDR3: CASSFGWTGGYGYTF. The CDR3 DNA sequence: TGTGCCAGCAGCTTCGGGTGGACAGGTGGCTATGGCTACACCTTC. The variable domain in full, with the rest retrieved from reference TRBV13 and TRBJ1-2, is AAGVIQSPRHLIKEKRETATLKCYPIPRHDTVYWYQQGPGQDPQFLISFYEKMQSDKGSIPDRFSAQQFSDYHSELNMSSLELGDSALYFCASSFGWTGGYGYTFGSGTRLTVV.

This clone was observed a handful of times. The rearrangement links TRBV29-1 to TRBJ2-3; 8 nucleotides match TRBD1. This CDR3 region has 14 residues. Trimming removed 6 bases from V and 8 bases from J; junction bases left unmatched: 13. Per the germline V gene, CDR1 is SQVTM and CDR2 is ANQGSEA. The CDR3 DNA reads TGCAGCGTCAGGACTGACAGGGGCCGGGGTACGCAGTATTTT. Its translation is CSVRTDRGRGTQYF.

This clone was seen only a few times. The chain has TRBV14 and TRBJ2-7; D unclear. The CDR3 runs to 12 residues. Germline V gives CDR1 SGHDN, CDR2 FVKESK. V was clipped by 1 base and J by 3 bases, with 4 bases between them. CDR3 loop: CASSQAGYEQYV. The CDR3 nucleotides are TGTGCCAGCAGCCAAGCGGGCTACGAGCAGTACGTC.

This clone has just a few counts. V usage is TRBV19 and J usage is TRBJ2-7; no reliable D call. V was pared by 0 bases and J by 3 bases, with 9 bases between. CDR1 LNHDA and CDR2 SQIVND come from the germline V gene (reference sequence). The CDR3 sequence is 14 residues long. In DNA, the CDR3 is TGTGCCAGTAGTATAGACATTCCGGTCTACGAGCAGTACGTC. Translation: CASSIDIPVYEQYV.

The chain recombines TRBV21-1 with TRBJ2-2. TRBV21-1 counts as a pseudogene. This CDR3 comprises 15 residues. The CDR3 DNA sequence: TGTGCCAGCAGCTCAAGCCGGACCCGAACCGGGGAGCTGTTTTTT. Residues: CASSSSRTRTGELFF.